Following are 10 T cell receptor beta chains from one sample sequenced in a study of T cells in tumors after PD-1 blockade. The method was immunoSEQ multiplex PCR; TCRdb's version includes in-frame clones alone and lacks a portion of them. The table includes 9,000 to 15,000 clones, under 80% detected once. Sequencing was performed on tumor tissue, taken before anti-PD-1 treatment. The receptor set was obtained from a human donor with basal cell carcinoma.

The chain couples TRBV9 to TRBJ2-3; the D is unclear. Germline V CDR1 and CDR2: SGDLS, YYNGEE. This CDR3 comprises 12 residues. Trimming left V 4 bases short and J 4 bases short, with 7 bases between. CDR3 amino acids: CASSPKADTQYF. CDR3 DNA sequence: TGTGCCAGCAGCCCCAAGGCAGATACGCAGTATTTT. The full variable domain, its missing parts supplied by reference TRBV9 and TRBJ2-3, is DSGVTQTPKHLITATGQRVTLRCSPRSGDLSVYWYQQSLDQGLQFLIQYYNGEERAKGNILERFSAQQFPDLHSELNLSSLELGDSALYFCASSPKADTQYFGPGTRLTVL.

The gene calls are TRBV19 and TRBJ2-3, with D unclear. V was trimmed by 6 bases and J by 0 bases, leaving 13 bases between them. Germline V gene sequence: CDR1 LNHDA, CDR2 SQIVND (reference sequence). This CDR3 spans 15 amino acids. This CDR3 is CASSGGYRSTDTQYF. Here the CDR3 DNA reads TGTGCCAGTAGCGGTGGATACAGAAGCACAGATACGCAGTATTTT. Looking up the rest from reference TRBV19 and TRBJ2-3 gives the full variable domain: DGGITQSPKYLFRKEGQNVTLSCEQNLNHDAMYWYRQDPGQGLRLIYYSQIVNDFQKGDIAEGYSVSREKKESFPLTVTSAQKNPTAFYLCASSGGYRSTDTQYFGPGTRLTVL.

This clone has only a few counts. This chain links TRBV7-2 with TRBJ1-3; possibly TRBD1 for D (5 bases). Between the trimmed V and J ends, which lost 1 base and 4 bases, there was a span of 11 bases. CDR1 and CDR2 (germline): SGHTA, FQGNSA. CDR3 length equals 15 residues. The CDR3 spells CASSLVGGVGNTIYF. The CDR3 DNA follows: TGTGCCAGCAGCTTAGTTGGGGGAGTAGGAAACACCATATATTTT.

In nucleotides, the CDR3 is TGCAGTGCTGAGTCGGGGTACGAGCAGTACTTC. It specifies CSAESGYEQYF. The rearrangement uses TRBV20-1 and TRBJ2-7; D might be TRBD2 (5 bases). Germline V lookup: CDR1 DFQATT, CDR2 SNEGSKA (reference sequence). The V end was cut by 5 bases, the J end by 4 bases, with 9 bases between. The CDR3 sequence is 11 residues long.

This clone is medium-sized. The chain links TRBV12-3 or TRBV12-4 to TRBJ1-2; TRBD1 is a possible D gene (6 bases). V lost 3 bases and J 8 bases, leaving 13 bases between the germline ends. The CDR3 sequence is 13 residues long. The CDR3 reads CASSFSGARGYTF. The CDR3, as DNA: TGTGCCAGCAGTTTTTCGGGGGCAAGGGGCTACACCTTC.

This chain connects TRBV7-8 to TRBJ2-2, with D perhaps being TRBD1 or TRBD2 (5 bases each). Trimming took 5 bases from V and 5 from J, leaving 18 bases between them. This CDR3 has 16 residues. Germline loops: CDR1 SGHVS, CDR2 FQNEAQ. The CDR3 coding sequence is TGTGCCAGCAGCCCACGTAGGGGAGCAAAAACCGGGGAGCTGTTTTTT. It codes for CASSPRRGAKTGELFF. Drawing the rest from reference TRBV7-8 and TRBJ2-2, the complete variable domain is GAGVSQSPRYKVAKRGQDVALRCDPISGHVSLFWYQQALGQGPEFLTYFQNEAQLDKSGLPSDRFFAERPEGSVSTLKIQRTQQEDSAVYLCASSPRRGAKTGELFFGEGSRLTVL.

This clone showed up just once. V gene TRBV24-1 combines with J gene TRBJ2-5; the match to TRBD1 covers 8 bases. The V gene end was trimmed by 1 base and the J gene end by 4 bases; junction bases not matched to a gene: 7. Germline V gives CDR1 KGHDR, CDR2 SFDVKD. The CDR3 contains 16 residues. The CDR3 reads CATSDFGQGAGETQYF. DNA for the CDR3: TGTGCCACCAGTGATTTTGGGCAGGGGGCAGGAGAGACCCAGTACTTC.

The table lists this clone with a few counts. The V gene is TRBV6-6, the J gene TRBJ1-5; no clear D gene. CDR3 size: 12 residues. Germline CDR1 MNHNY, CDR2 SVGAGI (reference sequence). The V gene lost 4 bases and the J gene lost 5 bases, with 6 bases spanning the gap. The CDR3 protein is CASSSDDQPQHF. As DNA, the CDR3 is TGTGCCAGCAGTTCCGATGATCAGCCCCAGCATTTT.

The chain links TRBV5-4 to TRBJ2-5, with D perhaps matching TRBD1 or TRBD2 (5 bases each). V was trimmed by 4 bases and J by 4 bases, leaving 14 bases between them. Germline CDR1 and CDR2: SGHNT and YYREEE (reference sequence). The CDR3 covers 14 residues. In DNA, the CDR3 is TGTGCCAGCAGCCGGGACCAGGGTCCAGAGACCCAGTACTTC. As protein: CASSRDQGPETQYF.

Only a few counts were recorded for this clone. CDR3 coding DNA: TGTGCCAGCAGCCACCCACGGGGGGGGAGCTCCTACGAGCAGTACTTC. It yields the protein CASSHPRGGSSYEQYF. The gene calls are TRBV14 and TRBJ2-7, with 8 bases matching TRBD2. This CDR3 region has 16 residues. The V and J ends lost 3 bases and 0 bases, in that order; junction bases with no gene match: 7. Germline V gene sequence: CDR1 SGHDN, CDR2 FVKESK. The full variable domain, rest sourced from reference TRBV14 and TRBJ2-7, is EAGVTQFPSHSVIEKGQTVTLRCDPISGHDNLYWYRRVMGKEIKFLLHFVKESKQDESGMPNNRFLAERTGGTYSTLKVQPAELEDSGVYFCASSHPRGGSSYEQYFGPGTRLTVT.